The source of this T cell receptor (beta chain) is a study of Ad26.COV2.S vaccination and SARS-CoV-2 variants (dated by TCRdb to about 2021). General notes on the study: Vaccine-arm donors were drawn from COV1001, a multicentre, randomized, double-blind, placebo-controlled phase I-IIa trial of Ad26.COV2.S in healthy adults. Investigators did not know the trial group allocation while performing experiments and assessing outcomes. A total of approximately 32 samples were included in the TCR-sequenced set, comprising roughly 19 Ad26.COV2.S vaccine recipients, 5 placebo recipients and 8 SARS-CoV-2 convalescent individuals. Trial participants were randomized into five groups of five: low-dose or high-dose Ad26.COV2.S given once or twice, or placebo on both occasions. Sequencing of the TCRbeta repertoire served to evaluate the specificity and breadth of SARS-CoV-2-reactive T cell receptors following Ad26.COV2.S vaccination. Dosing of Ad26.COV2.S was intramuscular, at either 5x10^10 or 1x10^11 viral particles, delivered as one shot or as two shots spaced 56 days apart. Broad study findings and their caveats: The study was not powered to compare responses between vaccine doses or regimens. Compared with placebo recipients, Ad26.COV2.S recipients showed higher spike-specific TCR breadth (P = 0.0014). Comparable non-spike TCR breadth was observed between vaccine and placebo recipients, consistent with only spike being contained in the vaccine. After vaccination, substantial breadth of spike-specific CD8+ and CD4+ T cell responses was reported. It was noted by the authors that total T cell responses may have been underestimated by the TCR breadth and depth analyses.

This clone was recorded once. Its antigen is currently not known. The sample holds no much larger clone one base away, and base qualities are not on file. TCRbeta CDR3 regions were sequenced with the immunoSEQ Assay. After extraction, genomic DNA underwent amplification by bias-controlled multiplex PCR, followed by high-throughput sequencing. Turning to the authors' computational methods: Collapsing and filtering of sequences were performed to quantify the absolute abundance of each unique TCRbeta CDR3 region. T cell fraction was estimated by normalizing TCRbeta template counts to usable DNA, with usable DNA measured through amplification of reference genes found in all nucleated cells. Repertoire TCRs were annotated as SARS-CoV-2-specific by exact matching of V gene, CDR3 amino acid sequence and J gene to a known reactive TCR set. MIRA supplied the reference SARS-CoV-2 TCR set, which was filtered for enrichment in COVID-19-positive ImmuneCODE repertoires so that public or cross-reactive TCRs were removed. Drawing on the MIRA antigens, annotated TCRs were analysed further at the level of specific ORF or position within ORF. Breadth was defined as annotated unique rearrangements over total unique productive rearrangements; depth was the summed frequency of those rearrangements. TCR breadth was compared between groups using two-sided Wilcoxon rank-sum tests. This immuneACCESS table, as held by TCRdb, lists in-frame sequences with V and J called but not all clones. Of the missing ones, under half trace to an unresolved V gene in checked studies; the others have no known cause. The V and J calls and clone size were taken over from that table, and D and trimming were inferred from the DNA. For this sample there are some 250,000 clones; approximately 90% appear just once. Of the sample, around a tenth is held by the ten largest clones.

In the germline V gene, CDR1 corresponds to SGDLS and CDR2 to YYNGEE. CDR3 length: 17 amino acids, cysteine to phenylalanine. The kept DNA is CDR3 alone, 51 bases in frame from the first base. V and J lose 0 bases and 6 bases, and a span of 19 bases separates them. What the treatment or condition label conveys for this sample: some 19 received Ad26.COV2.S at low or high dose, single or two shots; about 5 received placebo; per-sample allocation not given. For vaccine and placebo recipients, the sequenced repertoires came from samples collected on day 63 after the first injection. Between 29 July and 7 August 2020, Cohort 1b enrolled approximately 26 adults aged 18-55 years at one site in Boston, USA. As a vaccine, Ad26.COV2.S was a replication-incompetent adenovirus type 26 vector that expressed a prefusion-stabilized SARS-CoV-2 spike protein derived from the original Wuhan strain.

The chain is encoded by TRBV9 joined to TRBJ2-1; the D call is possibly TRBD1 or TRBD2, each sharing 6 bases. This receptor was taken from a person between 18 and 65 years old who received the Ad26.COV2.S COVID-19 vaccine or a placebo. The sample here was peripheral blood, taken in a trial of Ad26.COV2.S vaccine versus placebo. The DNA sequence is TGTGCCAGCAGCGTAGCTCTTTGGCTAGAGGGGGGCAATGAGCAGTTCTTC. This codes for CASSVALWLEGGNEQFF.